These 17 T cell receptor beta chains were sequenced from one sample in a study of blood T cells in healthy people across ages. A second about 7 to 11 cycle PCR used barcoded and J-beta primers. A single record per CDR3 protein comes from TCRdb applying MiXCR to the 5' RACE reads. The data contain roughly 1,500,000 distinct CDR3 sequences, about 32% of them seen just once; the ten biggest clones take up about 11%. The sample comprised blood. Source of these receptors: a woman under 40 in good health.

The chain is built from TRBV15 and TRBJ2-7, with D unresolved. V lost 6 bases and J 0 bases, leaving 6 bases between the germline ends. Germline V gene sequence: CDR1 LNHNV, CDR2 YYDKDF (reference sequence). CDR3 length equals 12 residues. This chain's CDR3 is CATSKSSYEQYF. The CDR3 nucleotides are TGTGCCACCAGTAAAAGCTCCTACGAGCAGTACTTC. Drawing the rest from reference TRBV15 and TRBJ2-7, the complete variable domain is DAMVIQNPRYQVTQFGKPVTLSCSQTLNHNVMYWYQQKSSQAPKLLFHYYDKDFNNEADTPDNFQSRRPNTSFCFLDIRSPGLGDTAMYLCATSKSSYEQYFGPGTRLTVT.

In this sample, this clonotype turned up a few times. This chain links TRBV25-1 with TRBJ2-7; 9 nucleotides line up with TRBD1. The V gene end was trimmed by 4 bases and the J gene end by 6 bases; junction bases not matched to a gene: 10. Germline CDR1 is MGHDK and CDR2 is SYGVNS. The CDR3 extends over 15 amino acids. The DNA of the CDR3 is TGTGCCAGCAGTGGAGGACAGGGGCGGCGTTTCGAGCAGTACTTC. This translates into CASSGGQGRRFEQYF.

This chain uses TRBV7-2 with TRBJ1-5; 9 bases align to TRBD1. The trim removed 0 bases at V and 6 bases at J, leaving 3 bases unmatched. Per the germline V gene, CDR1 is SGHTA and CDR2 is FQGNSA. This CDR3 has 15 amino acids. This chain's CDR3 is CASSLAGQGTQPQHF. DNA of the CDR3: TGTGCCAGCAGCTTAGCGGGACAGGGAACTCAGCCCCAGCATTTT.

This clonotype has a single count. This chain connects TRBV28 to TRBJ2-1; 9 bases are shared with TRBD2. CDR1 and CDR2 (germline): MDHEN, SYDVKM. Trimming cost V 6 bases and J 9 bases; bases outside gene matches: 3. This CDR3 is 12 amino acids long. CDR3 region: CASREAGGEQFF. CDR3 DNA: TGTGCCAGCAGAGAAGCGGGAGGTGAGCAGTTCTTC.

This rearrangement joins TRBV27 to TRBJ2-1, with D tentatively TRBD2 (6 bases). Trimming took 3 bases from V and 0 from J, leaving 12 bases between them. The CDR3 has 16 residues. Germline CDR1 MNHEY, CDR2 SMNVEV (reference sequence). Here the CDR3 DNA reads TGTGCCAGCAGTTTTGGTCGGGAGAGCTCCTACAATGAGCAGTTCTTC. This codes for CASSFGRESSYNEQFF.

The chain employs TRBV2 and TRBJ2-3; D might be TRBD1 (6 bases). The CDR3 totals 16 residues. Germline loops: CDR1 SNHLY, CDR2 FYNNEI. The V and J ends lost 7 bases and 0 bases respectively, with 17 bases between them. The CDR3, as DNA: TGTGCCAGCACCCAGATGGGGGCGCCTAGCACAGATACGCAGTATTTT. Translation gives CASTQMGAPSTDTQYF.

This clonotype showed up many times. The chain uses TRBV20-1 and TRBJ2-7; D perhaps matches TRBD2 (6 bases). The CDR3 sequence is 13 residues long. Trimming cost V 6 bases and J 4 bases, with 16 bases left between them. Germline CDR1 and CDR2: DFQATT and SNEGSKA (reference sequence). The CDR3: CSAFWRGRYEQYF. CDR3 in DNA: TGCAGTGCCTTTTGGAGGGGTCGGTACGAGCAGTACTTC.

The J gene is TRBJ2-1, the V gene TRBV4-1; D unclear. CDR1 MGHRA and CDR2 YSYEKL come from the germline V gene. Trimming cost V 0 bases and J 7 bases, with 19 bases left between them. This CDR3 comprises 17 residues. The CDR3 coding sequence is TGCGCCAGCAGCCAAGATTGGGGAATAGCCCCGGCGAATGAGCAGTTCTTC. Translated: CASSQDWGIAPANEQFF.

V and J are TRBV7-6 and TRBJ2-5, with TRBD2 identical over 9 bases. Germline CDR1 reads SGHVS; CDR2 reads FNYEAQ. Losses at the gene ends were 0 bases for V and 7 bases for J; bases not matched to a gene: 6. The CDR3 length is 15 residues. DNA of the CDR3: TGTGCCAGCAGCTTAGCGGGACTAGCCGACCTGACCCAGTACTTC. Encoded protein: CASSLAGLADLTQYF.

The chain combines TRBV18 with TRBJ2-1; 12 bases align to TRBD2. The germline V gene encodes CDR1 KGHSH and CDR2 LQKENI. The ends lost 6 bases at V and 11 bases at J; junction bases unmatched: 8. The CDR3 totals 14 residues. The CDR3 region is CASSRLAGEDKQFF. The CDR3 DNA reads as TGTGCCAGCTCCCGACTAGCGGGAGAGGATAAGCAGTTCTTC.

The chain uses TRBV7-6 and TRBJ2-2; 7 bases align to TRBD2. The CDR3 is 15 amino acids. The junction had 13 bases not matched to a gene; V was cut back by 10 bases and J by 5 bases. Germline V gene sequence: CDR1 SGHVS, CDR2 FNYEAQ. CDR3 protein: CAIQNAWGGTGELFF. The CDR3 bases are TGTGCCATCCAAAACGCCTGGGGGGGAACCGGGGAGCTGTTTTTT.

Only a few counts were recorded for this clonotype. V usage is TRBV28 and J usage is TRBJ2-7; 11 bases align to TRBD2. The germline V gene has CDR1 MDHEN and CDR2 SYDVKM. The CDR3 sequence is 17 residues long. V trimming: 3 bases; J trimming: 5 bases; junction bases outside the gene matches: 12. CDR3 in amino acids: CASSFLAGGSAPHEQYF. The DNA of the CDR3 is TGTGCCAGCAGTTTCCTAGCGGGAGGCTCCGCACCCCACGAGCAGTACTTC.

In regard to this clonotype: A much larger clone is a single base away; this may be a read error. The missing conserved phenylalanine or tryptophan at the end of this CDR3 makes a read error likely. The CDR3 DNA follows: TGCAGCGCTGGGGTCGGGAAATGGTCCGACACTGAAGCTTTCTTG. It translates to CSAGVGKWSDTEAFL. V gene TRBV29-1 combines with J gene TRBJ1-1; D unclear. This CDR3 has 15 residues. Germline CDR1 reads SQVTM; CDR2 reads ANQGSEA. The V end was cut by 7 bases, the J end by 3 bases, with 21 bases between.

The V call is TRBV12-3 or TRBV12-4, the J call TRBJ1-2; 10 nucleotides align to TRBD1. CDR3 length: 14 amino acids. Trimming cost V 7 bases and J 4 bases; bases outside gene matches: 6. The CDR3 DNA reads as TGTGCCAGCACCCAGACAGGGGGCCCCTATGGCTACACCTTC. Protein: CASTQTGGPYGYTF.

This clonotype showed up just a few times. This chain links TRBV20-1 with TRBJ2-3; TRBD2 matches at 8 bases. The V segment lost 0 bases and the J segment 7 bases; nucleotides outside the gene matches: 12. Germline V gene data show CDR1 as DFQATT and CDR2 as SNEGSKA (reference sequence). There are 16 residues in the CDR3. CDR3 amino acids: CSARDVNSGSGYTQYF. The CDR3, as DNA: TGCAGTGCTAGAGATGTAAACAGCGGGAGTGGGTATACGCAGTATTTT.

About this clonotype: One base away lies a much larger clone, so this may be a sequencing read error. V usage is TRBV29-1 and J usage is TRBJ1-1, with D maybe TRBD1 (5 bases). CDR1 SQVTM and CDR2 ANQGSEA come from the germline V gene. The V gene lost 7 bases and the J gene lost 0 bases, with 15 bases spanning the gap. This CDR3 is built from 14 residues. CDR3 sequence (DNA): TGCAGCGCCCGAACCGGGACGGTGAACACTGAAGCTTTCTTT. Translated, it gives CSARTGTVNTEAFF.

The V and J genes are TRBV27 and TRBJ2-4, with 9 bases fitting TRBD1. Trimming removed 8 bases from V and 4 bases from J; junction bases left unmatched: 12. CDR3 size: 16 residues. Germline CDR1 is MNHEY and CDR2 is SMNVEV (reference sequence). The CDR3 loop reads CASFRETGGGKNIQYF. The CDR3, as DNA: TGTGCCAGCTTCCGTGAAACAGGGGGCGGGAAAAACATTCAGTACTTC.